This T cell receptor beta chain was sequenced for a study of T cells in Graves' hyperthyroidism and ophthalmopathy. General observations from the study: In validation, the model predicted ophthalmopathy. These predictions came a median roughly six months before onset.

As for this clonotype: Its cognate antigen is unknown. A much larger clone is a single base away; this may be a read error. The final CDR3 position lacks the conserved phenylalanine or tryptophan, pointing to a likely read error.

Each diagnosis was grounded in clinical symptoms, serum thyroxine and TRAb, thyroid ultrasound, and orbital computed tomography. PBMCs stemmed from around 10 ml fresh peripheral blood. Authors of the study amplified TCR beta CDR3 regions from RNA transcripts. A set of HTBI primers served as the primers for a first-round RT-PCR of the TCR CDR3. TCRdb reanalysed the multiplex PCR reads using MiXCR and keeps one entry per CDR3 protein. The sample has about 380,000 distinct CDR3 sequences, 13% seen once; the top ten hold around 20%. CDR1 is SGHAT and CDR2 is FQNNGV in the germline V gene. There are 14 residues in the CDR3. With 5 bases clipped from V and 6 bases from J, the junction kept 3 bases outside the gene matches.

The genes are TRBV11-2 and TRBJ2-2; TRBD2 aligns across 10 bases. The origin of this receptor is a man aged 25-45 years with Graves' hyperthyroidism that later progressed to Graves' ophthalmopathy. The sample taken for sequencing was blood. The CDR3 DNA reads as TGTGCCAGCAGCCAAGGGACTAGCGCCGGGGAGCTGTTTTGT. Encoded protein: CASSQGTSAGELFC.